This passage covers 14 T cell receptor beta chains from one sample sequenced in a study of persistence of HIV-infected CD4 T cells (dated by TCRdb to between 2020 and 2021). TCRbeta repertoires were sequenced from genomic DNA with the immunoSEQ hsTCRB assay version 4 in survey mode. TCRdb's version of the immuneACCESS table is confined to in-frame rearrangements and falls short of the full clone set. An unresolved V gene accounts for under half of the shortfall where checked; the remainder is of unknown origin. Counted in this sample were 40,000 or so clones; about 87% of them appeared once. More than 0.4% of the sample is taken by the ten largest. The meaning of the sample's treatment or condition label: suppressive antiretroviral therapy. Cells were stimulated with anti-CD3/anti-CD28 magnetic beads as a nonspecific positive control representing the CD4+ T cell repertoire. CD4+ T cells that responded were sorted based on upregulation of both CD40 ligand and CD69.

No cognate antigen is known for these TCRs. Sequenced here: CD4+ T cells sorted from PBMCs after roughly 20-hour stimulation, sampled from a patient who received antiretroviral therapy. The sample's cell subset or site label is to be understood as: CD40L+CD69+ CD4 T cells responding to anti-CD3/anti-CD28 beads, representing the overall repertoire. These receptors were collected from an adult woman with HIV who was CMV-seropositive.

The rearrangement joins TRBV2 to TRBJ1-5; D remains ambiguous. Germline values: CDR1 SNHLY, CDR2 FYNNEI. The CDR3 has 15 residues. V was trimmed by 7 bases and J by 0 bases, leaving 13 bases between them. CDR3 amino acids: CASKTMRYSNQPQHF. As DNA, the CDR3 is TGTGCCAGCAAGACGATGAGGTATAGCAATCAGCCCCAGCATTTT.

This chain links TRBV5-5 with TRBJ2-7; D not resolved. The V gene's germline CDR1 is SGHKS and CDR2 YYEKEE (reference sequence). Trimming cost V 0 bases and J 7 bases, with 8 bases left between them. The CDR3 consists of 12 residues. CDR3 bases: TGTGCCAGCAGCTTGGCCCAGAGGGAGCAGTACTTC. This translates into CASSLAQREQYF.

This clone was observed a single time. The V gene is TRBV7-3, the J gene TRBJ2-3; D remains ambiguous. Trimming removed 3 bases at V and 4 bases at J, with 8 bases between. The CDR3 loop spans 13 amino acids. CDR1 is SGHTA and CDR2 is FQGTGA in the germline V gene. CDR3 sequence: CASSLREADTQYF. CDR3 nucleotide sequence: TGTGCCAGCAGCTTGCGCGAGGCAGATACGCAGTATTTT.

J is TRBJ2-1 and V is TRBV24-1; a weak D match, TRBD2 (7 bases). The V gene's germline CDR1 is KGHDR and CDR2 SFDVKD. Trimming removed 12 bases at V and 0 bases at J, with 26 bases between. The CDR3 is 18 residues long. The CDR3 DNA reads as TGTGCCGCTGTACAGGGACTAAACCGAGCAAGCTCCTACAATGAGCAGTTCTTC. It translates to CAAVQGLNRASSYNEQFF.

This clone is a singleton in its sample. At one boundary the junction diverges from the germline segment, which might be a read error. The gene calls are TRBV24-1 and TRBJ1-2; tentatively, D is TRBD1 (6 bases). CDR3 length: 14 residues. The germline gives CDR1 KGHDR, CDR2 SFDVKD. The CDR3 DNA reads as TGTGCCACCAGTGATTCACGGGGGCTCTATGACTACACCTTC. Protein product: CATSDSRGLYDYTF.

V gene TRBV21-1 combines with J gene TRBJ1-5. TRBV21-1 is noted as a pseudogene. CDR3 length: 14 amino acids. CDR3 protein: CASSKEGSNQPQHF. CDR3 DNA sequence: TGTGCCAGCAGCAAAGAGGGCAGCAATCAGCCCCAGCATTTT.

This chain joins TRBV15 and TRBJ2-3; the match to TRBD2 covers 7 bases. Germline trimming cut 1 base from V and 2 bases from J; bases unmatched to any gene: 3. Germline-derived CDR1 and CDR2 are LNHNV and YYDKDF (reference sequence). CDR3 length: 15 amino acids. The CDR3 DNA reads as TGTGCCACCAGCAGAGGCGGGGGAAACACAGATACGCAGTATTTT. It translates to CATSRGGGNTDTQYF.

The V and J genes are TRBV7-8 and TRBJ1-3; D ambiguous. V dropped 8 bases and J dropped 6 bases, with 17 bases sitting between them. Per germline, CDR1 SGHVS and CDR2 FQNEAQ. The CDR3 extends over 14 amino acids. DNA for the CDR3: TGTGCCAGCCGAAAATCGGGGTTGGCAAACACCATATATTTT. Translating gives CASRKSGLANTIYF.

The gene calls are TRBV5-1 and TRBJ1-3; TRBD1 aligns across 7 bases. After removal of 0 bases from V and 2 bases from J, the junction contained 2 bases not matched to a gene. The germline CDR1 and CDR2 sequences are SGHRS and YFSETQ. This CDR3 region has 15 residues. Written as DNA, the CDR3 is TGCGCCAGCAGCTTGGACACAGGGGCTGGAAACACCATATATTTT. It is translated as CASSLDTGAGNTIYF.

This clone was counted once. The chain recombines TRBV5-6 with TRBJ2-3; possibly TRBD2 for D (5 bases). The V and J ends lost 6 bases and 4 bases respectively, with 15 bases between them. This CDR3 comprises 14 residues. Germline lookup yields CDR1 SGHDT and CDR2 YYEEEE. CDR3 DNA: TGTGCCAGCACCCCGGGTCTAGCTCCAGATACGCAGTATTTT. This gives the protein CASTPGLAPDTQYF.

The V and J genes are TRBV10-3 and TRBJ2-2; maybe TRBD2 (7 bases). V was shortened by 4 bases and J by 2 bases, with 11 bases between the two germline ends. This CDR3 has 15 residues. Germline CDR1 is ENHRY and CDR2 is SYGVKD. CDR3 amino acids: CAISGGGGNTGELFF. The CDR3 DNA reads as TGTGCCATCAGTGGCGGGGGCGGAAACACCGGGGAGCTGTTTTTT.

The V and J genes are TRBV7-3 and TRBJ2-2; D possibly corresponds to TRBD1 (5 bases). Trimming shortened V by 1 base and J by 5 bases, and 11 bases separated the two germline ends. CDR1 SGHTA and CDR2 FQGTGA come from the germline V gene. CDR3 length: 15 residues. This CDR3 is CASSLSVQGTGELFF. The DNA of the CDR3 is TGTGCCAGCAGCTTAAGCGTCCAGGGTACCGGGGAGCTGTTTTTT.

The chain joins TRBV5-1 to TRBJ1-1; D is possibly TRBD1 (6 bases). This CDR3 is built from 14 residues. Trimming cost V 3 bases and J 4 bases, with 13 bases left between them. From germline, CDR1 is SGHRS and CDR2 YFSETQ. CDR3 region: CASSSTGSVTEAFF. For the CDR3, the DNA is TGCGCCAGCAGCTCAACAGGGTCGGTCACTGAAGCTTTCTTT.

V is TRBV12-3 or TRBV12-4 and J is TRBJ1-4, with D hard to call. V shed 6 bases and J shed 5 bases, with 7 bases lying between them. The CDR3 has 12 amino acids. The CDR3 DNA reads TGTGCCAGCAGGGTCCGGAATGAAAAACTGTTTTTT. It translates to CASRVRNEKLFF.